The present T cell receptor beta chain was sequenced within a study of shared clonotypes between healthy human individuals. The table came from immunoSEQ multiplex PCR; TCRdb's copy has only in-frame clones and leaves some out. Here the sample spans about 960,000 clones, approximately 80% being singletons. From germline, CDR1 is MNHEY and CDR2 SVGAGI. Trimming left V 2 bases short and J 1 base short, with 8 bases between. The CDR3 is made up of 15 amino acids. The specimen sequenced was memory CD4+ T cells sorted from blood. Subset in this sample: CD45RA-negative fraction. This chain joins TRBV6-5 and TRBJ2-2; D might be TRBD1 (5 bases). This sequence was found in a man aged 18 to 30 in good health. This CDR3 is CASSYGQGNTGELFF. As DNA, the CDR3 is TGTGCCAGCAGTTACGGTCAGGGGAACACCGGGGAGCTGTTTTTT.